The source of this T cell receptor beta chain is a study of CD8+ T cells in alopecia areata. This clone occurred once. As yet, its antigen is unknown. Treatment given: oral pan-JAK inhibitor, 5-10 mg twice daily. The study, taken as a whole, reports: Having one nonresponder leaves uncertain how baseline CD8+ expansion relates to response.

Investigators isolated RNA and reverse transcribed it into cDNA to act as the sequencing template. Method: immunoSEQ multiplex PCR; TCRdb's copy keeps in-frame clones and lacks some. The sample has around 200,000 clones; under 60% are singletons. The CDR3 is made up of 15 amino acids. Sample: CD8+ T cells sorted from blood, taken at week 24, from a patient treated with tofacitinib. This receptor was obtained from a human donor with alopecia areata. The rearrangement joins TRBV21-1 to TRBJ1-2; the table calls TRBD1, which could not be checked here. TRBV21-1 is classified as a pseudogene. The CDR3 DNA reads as TGTGCCAGTCGATGCAACAGGGGGCGGAACTATGGCTACACCTTC. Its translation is CASRCNRGRNYGYTF.